This TCR beta chain comes out of a study of blood T cell repertoires in COVID-19. Looking at the study overall: COVID-19 samples collected from the United States, Italy and Spain covered acute and convalescent phases. Nucleic acid was either cDNA or gDNA, and it came from T cells, B-cell-depleted T cells, or PBMCs.

CDR1 SGHRS and CDR2 YFSETQ come from the germline V gene. The CDR3 runs to 13 residues. The ends lost 2 bases at V and 8 bases at J; junction bases unmatched: 4. Original data processing: Nucleated cell number was recorded as an estimate derived from reference gene primer amplification. Sequenced by immunoSEQ multiplex PCR; TCRdb stores in-frame clones only, minus some. That table furnishes V, J and clone size, whereas the DNA furnished D and trimming. This table holds fewer than 250,000 clones, roughly 82% found once. Sequencing input: peripheral blood. The receptor's source is a woman between 70 and 85 years old with acute or convalescent COVID-19. The genes are TRBV5-1 and TRBJ1-2; TRBD1 agrees at 9 bases. The CDR3 coding sequence is TGCGCCAGCAGCTTACAGGGGGCGCCCGGCTACACCTTC. This sequence encodes CASSLQGAPGYTF.